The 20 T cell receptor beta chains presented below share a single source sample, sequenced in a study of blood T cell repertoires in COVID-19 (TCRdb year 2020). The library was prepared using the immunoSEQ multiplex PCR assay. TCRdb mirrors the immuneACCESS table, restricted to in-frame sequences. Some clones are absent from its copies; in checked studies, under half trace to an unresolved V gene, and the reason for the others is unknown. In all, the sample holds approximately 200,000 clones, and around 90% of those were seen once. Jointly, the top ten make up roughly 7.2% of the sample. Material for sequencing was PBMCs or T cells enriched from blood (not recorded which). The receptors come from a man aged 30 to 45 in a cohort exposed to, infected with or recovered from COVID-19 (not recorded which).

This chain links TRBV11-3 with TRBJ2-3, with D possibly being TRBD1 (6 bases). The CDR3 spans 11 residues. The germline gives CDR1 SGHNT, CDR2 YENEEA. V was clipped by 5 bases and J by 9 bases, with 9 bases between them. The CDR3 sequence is CASSPTGTQYF. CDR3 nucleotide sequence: TGTGCCAGCAGCCCAACAGGGACGCAGTATTTT.

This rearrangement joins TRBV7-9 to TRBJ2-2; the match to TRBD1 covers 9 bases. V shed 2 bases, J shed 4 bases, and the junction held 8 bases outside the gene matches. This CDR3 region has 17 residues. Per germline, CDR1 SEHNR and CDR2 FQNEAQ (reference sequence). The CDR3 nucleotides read TGTGCCAGCAGCTTATCTTTGGGACAGGGTGGCACCGGGGAGCTGTTTTTT. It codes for CASSLSLGQGGTGELFF.

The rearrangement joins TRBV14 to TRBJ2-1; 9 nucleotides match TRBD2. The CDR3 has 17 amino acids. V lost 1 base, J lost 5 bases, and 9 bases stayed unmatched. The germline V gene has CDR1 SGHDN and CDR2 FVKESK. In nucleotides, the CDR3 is TGTGCCAGCAGCCAAGGTTATCGCGGGAGGGTCCACAATGAGCAGTTCTTC. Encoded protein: CASSQGYRGRVHNEQFF.

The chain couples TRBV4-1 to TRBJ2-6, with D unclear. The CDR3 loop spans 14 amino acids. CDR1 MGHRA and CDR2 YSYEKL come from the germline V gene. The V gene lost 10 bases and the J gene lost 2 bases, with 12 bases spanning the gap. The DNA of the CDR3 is TGCGCCACTAAGGATGAGGCTGGGGCCAACGTCCTGACTTTC. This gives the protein CATKDEAGANVLTF.

This CDR3 reads CASSPSREGGATHEQYF. CDR3 DNA: TGTGCCAGCAGCCCCTCACGCGAAGGGGGCGCAACCCACGAGCAGTACTTC. The genes are TRBV7-9 and TRBJ2-7; 7 nucleotides match TRBD1. The germline CDR1 and CDR2 sequences are SEHNR and FQNEAQ (reference sequence). The CDR3 has 17 residues. The trim removed 5 bases at V and 5 bases at J, leaving 18 bases unmatched. The full variable domain, completed using reference TRBV7-9 and TRBJ2-7, is DTGVSQNPRHKITKRGQNVTFRCDPISEHNRLYWYRQTLGQGPEFLTYFQNEAQLEKSRLLSDRFSAERPKGSFSTLEIQRTEQGDSAMYLCASSPSREGGATHEQYFGPGTRLTVT.

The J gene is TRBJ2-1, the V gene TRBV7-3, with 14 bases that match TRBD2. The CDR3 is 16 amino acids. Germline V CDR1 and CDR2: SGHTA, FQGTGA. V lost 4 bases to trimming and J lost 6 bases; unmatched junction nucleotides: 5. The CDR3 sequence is CASSSIGTSGSNEQFF. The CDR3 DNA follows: TGTGCCAGCAGCTCGATAGGGACTAGCGGGAGCAATGAGCAGTTCTTC.

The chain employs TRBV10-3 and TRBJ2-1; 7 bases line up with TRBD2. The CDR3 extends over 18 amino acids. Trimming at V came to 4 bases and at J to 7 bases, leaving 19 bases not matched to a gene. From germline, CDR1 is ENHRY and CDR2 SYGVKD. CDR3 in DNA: TGTGCCATCAGTGGACCCGATGCAGCGGGAATGTTCGCTAATGAGCAGTTCTTC. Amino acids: CAISGPDAAGMFANEQFF.

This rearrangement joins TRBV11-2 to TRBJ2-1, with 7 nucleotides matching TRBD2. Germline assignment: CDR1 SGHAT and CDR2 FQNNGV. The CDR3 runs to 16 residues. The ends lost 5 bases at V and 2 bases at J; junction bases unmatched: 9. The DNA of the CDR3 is TGTGCCAGCAGCCCCGGTTGGGCGGGAGCCTACAATGAGCAGTTCTTC. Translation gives CASSPGWAGAYNEQFF.

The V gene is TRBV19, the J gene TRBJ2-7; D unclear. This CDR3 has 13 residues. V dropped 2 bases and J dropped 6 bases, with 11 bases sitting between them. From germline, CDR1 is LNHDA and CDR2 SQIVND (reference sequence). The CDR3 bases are TGTGCCAGTAGTATATACCGAGGATCCGAGCAGTACTTC. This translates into CASSIYRGSEQYF. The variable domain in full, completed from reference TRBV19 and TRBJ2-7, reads DGGITQSPKYLFRKEGQNVTLSCEQNLNHDAMYWYRQDPGQGLRLIYYSQIVNDFQKGDIAEGYSVSREKKESFPLTVTSAQKNPTAFYLCASSIYRGSEQYFGPGTRLTVT.

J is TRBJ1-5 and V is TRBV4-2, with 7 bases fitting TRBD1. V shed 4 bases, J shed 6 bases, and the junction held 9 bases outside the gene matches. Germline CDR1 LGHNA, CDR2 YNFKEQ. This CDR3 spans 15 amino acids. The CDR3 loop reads CASSRGQEGGQPQHF. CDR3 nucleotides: TGTGCCAGCAGCCGCGGACAGGAGGGTGGTCAGCCCCAGCATTTT.

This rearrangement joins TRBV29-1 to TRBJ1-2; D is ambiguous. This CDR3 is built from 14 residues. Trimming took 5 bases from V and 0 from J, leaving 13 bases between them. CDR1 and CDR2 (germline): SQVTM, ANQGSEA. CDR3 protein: CSVPSPGANYGYTF. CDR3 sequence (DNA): TGCAGCGTTCCTAGCCCAGGAGCTAACTATGGCTACACCTTC.

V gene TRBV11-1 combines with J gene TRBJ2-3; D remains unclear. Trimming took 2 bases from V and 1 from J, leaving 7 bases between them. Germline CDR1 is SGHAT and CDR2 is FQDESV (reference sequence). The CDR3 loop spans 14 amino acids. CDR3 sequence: CASSLLPGTDTQYF. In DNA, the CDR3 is TGTGCCAGCAGCTTACTCCCGGGCACAGATACGCAGTATTTT.

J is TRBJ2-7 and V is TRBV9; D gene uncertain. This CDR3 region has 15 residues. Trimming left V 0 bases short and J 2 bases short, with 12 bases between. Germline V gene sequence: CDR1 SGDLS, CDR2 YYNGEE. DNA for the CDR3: TGTGCCAGCAGCGTAGGTGGTGGGCTCCCCTACGAGCAGTACTTC. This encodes CASSVGGGLPYEQYF.

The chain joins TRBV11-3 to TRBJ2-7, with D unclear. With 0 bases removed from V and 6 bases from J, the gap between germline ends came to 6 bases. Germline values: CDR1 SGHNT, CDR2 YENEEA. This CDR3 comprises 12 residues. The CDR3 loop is CASSLDSGEQYF. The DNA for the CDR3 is TGTGCCAGCAGCTTAGATTCGGGCGAGCAGTACTTC.

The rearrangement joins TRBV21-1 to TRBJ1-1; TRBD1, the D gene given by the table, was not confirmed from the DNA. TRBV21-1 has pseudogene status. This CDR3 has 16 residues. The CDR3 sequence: CASSTALGHFNTEAFF. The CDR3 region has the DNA TGTGCCAGCAGTACCGCCCTTGGACACTTTAACACTGAAGCTTTCTTT.

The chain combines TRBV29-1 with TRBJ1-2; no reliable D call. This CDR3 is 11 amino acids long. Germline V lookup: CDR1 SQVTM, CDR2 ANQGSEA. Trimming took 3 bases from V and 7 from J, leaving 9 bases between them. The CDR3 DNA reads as TGCAGCGTTGATATGAGGTCTGGCTACACCTTC. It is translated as CSVDMRSGYTF.

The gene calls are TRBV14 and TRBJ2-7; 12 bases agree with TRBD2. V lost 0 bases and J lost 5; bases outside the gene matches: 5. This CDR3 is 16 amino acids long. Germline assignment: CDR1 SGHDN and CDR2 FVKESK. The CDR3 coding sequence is TGTGCCAGCAGCCAAGAGCTAGCGGGAGGGAGGCACGAGCAGTACTTC. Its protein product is CASSQELAGGRHEQYF.

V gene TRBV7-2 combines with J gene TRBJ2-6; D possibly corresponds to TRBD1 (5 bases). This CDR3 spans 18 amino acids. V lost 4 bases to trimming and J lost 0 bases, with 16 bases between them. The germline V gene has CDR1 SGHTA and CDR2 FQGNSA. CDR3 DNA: TGTGCCAGCAGCTCCCGACAGCCTCTTACCTCTGGGGCCAACGTCCTGACTTTC. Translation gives CASSSRQPLTSGANVLTF.

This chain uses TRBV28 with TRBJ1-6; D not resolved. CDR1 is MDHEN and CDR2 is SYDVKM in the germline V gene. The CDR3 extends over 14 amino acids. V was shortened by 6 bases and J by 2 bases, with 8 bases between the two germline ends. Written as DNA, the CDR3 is TGTGCCAGCAGGAGGAGCCCCTATAATTCACCCCTCCACTTT. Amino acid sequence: CASRRSPYNSPLHF. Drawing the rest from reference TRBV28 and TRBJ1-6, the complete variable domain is DVKVTQSSRYLVKRTGEKVFLECVQDMDHENMFWYRQDPGLGLRLIYFSYDVKMKEKGDIPEGYSVSREKKERFSLILESASTNQTSMYLCASRRSPYNSPLHFGNGTRLTVT.

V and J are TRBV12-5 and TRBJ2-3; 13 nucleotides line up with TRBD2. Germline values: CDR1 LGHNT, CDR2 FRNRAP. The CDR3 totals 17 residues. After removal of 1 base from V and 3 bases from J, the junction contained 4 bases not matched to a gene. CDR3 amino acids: CASGLDPGLAGTDTQYF. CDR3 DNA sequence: TGTGCTAGTGGTTTGGACCCGGGACTAGCGGGAACAGATACGCAGTATTTT.